This TCR beta chain was captured by sequencing in a study of T-cell memory formation after mild COVID-19. After 5'RACE with constant-segment primers, TCR alpha and TCR beta cDNA libraries carrying sample barcodes and UMIs were obtained. MiXCR was run by TCRdb on the 5' RACE reads, yielding one entry per CDR3 protein. The table lists approximately 560,000 distinct CDR3 sequences, roughly 17% of them singletons. V was pared by 6 bases and J by 0 bases, with 12 bases between. The CDR3 has 14 amino acids. This clonotype originated in an adult woman who had mild COVID-19 (a few samples of this study predate the infection). Cell type and time point are not known. The sample taken for sequencing was PBMCs or a T cell subset sorted from them (not recorded which). V and J are TRBV12-3 or TRBV12-4 and TRBJ2-7; possible D gene TRBD2, 6 bases. The CDR3, as DNA: TGTGCCAGCAGCCTTCACGGGAGCTCCTACGAGCAGTACTTC. It yields the protein CASSLHGSSYEQYF.